The T cell receptor (beta chain) described here comes from a study of blood T cell repertoires in COVID-19. Study summary: Both acute and convalescent COVID-19 samples were obtained from the United States, Italy and Spain. Sample material is recorded as cDNA or gDNA derived from T cells, B-cell-depleted T cells, or PBMCs.

The germline gives CDR1 SEHNR, CDR2 FQNEAQ (reference sequence). There are 17 residues in the CDR3. After removal of 4 bases from V and 4 bases from J, the junction contained 12 bases not matched to a gene. The study recruited people aged roughly 18 to 100 years across around 23 US areas. Cohort 3 recovery required two negative PCRs, clearance, or symptom resolution. Assay: immunoSEQ multiplex PCR; the TCRdb copy retains only in-frame clones and omits some. Among 140,000 or so clones, roughly 83% were seen once, and the ten largest hold 9.2%. This TCR was recovered from a man in his fifties who had recovered from COVID-19. V gene TRBV7-9 combines with J gene TRBJ1-4; 7 nucleotides agree with TRBD1. Sequencing used PBMCs or T cells enriched from blood (not recorded which). The CDR3 here is CASSYPEGAVDNEKLFF. The CDR3 DNA reads as TGTGCCAGCAGCTACCCGGAGGGGGCCGTTGATAATGAAAAACTGTTTTTT.